These T cell receptor beta chains were read from a single sample in a study of cytomegalovirus exposure and HLA in healthy donors. The data were produced by immunoSEQ multiplex PCR, yet TCRdb's version contains in-frame clones alone and is incomplete. This sample has some 160,000 clones, with around three quarters found just once. Sequenced material: PBMCs. The receptors were sampled from a woman between 35 and 50 years old in good health and CMV-seronegative. Each CDR3 is given with its conserved first and last residue. The D gene is left open where the match is weak.

TRBD2	TRBV4-2	TRBJ2-1	TGTGCCAGCAGCCAAGGGGCAGCGGGAGGATACAATGAGCAGTTCTTC	CASSQGAAGGYNEQFF
TRBD1	TRBV2	TRBJ1-1	TGTGCCAGCGTGGACAGGGTTAACACTGAAGCTTTCTTT	CASVDRVNTEAFF
TRBD2	TRBV9	TRBJ2-7	TGTGCCAGCAGCTTAGCGGGAGGCGCCTACGAGCAGTACTTC	CASSLAGGAYEQYF
TRBD1	TRBV27	TRBJ2-7	TGTGCCAGCAGTTTATCCGGACAGGGACAGACCGAGCAGTACTTC	CASSLSGQGQTEQYF
TRBD1	TRBV27	TRBJ2-7	TGTGCCAGCAGTCGCAGGCGGACAGGCCTGACCTACGAGCAGTACTTC	CASSRRRTGLTYEQYF
-	TRBV10-1	TRBJ1-1	TGCGCCAGCACCTACAGGGCTGGGGAAGCTTTCTTT	CASTYRAGEAFF
-	TRBV14	TRBJ1-1	TGTGCCAGCAGCCCTCGTCGGGGGGGAACTGAAGCTTTCTTT	CASSPRRGGTEAFF
TRBD1	TRBV2	TRBJ1-5	TGTGCCAGCAGTGAAACAGGGGGGAATAGCAATCAGCCCCAGCATTTT	CASSETGGNSNQPQHF
TRBD2	TRBV5-1	TRBJ2-1	TGCGCCAGCAGCTTCCGGCTAGCGGGAGAGAATGAGCAGTTCTTC	CASSFRLAGENEQFF
-	TRBV6-6	TRBJ1-3	TGTGCCAGCAGTTCCCAGATGGCGGAGAGAAACACCATATATTTT	CASSSQMAERNTIYF
TRBD2	TRBV19	TRBJ2-4	TGTGCCAGTAGTAGGACTAGCGGCATAGCCAAAAACATTCAGTACTTC	CASSRTSGIAKNIQYF